A single sample gave rise to the 20 T cell receptor beta chains below, sequenced in a study of T cell changes during pregnancy in multiple sclerosis. Some clones are missing from TCRdb's copy, which holds only in-frame ones; the method was immunoSEQ multiplex PCR. The sample lists 59,000 or so clones, about 94% occurring once. Material: peripheral blood, obtained in the third trimester of pregnancy. These receptors came from a female donor in good health, enrolled as a control in a pregnancy study.

In regard to this clone: The same CDR3 is also encoded by other DNA sequences in this sample. The V and J genes are TRBV5-6 and TRBJ2-7; D unresolved. The CDR3 has 14 amino acids. Deletions cut 0 bases from V and 2 bases from J, with 9 bases between. The V gene's germline CDR1 is SGHDT and CDR2 YYEEEE. CDR3 loop: CASSLDEAPYEQYF. In nucleotides, the CDR3 is TGTGCCAGCAGCTTGGACGAGGCACCCTACGAGCAGTACTTC.

The gene calls are TRBV7-2 and TRBJ1-5; 7 bases are shared with TRBD1. There are 15 residues in the CDR3. Germline lookup yields CDR1 SGHTA and CDR2 FQGNSA. The V and J ends lost 5 bases and 3 bases, in that order; junction bases with no gene match: 7. For the CDR3, the DNA is TGTGCCAGCAGCAGGGGGCAGGCAATCAATCAGCCCCAGCATTTT. This translates into CASSRGQAINQPQHF.

This chain links TRBV7-8 with TRBJ1-2; 7 positions match TRBD1. From germline, CDR1 is SGHVS and CDR2 FQNEAQ. The junction had 7 bases not matched to a gene; V was cut back by 1 base and J by 5 bases. The CDR3 extends over 15 amino acids. The CDR3 here is CASSLERGLGYGYTF. CDR3 bases: TGTGCCAGCAGCTTAGAGAGGGGGCTAGGGTATGGCTACACCTTC. The complete variable domain, with remaining parts taken from reference TRBV7-8 and TRBJ1-2, reads GAGVSQSPRYKVAKRGQDVALRCDPISGHVSLFWYQQALGQGPEFLTYFQNEAQLDKSGLPSDRFFAERPEGSVSTLKIQRTQQEDSAVYLCASSLERGLGYGYTFGSGTRLTVV.

The rearrangement uses TRBV12-5 and TRBJ1-1; no clear D. CDR1 LGHNT and CDR2 FRNRAP come from the germline V gene. V was trimmed by 1 base and J by 1 base, leaving 13 bases between them. The CDR3 runs to 16 residues. The CDR3 DNA sequence: TGTGCTAGTGGTTTGGCGCCAGTAATTCCGAACACTGAAGCTTTCTTT. Translated: CASGLAPVIPNTEAFF.

The chain has TRBV7-3 and TRBJ2-2; 9 bases map to TRBD1. Per the germline V gene, CDR1 is SGHTA and CDR2 is FQGTGA. This CDR3 has 17 amino acids. V was pared by 5 bases and J by 4 bases, with 11 bases of the junction left unmatched. The CDR3 reads CASSPPYRGRFTGELFF. The CDR3 nucleotides read TGTGCCAGCAGCCCACCCTACAGGGGGCGATTCACCGGGGAGCTGTTTTTT. The complete variable domain, with remaining parts taken from reference TRBV7-3 and TRBJ2-2, reads GAGVSQTPSNKVTEKGKYVELRCDPISGHTALYWYRQSLGQGPEFLIYFQGTGAADDSGLPNDRFFAVRPEGSVSTLKIQRTERGDSAVYLCASSPPYRGRFTGELFFGEGSRLTVL.

In its sample, this clone was seen once. Other DNA variants within this sample encode the same CDR3. The V call is TRBV29-1, the J call TRBJ1-3; D gene uncertain. Germline CDR1 is SQVTM and CDR2 is ANQGSEA. V lost 2 bases, J lost 2 bases, and 13 bases lay in between. There are 15 residues in the CDR3. The CDR3 sequence is CSVERLGDAGNTIYF. DNA of the CDR3: TGCAGCGTTGAACGCCTAGGTGACGCTGGAAACACCATATATTTT.

This chain links TRBV6-4 with TRBJ2-7, with TRBD2 matching 14 bases. The J segment lost 5 bases and the V segment lost 6 bases, leaving 9 bases of the junction unmatched. This CDR3 region has 16 residues. Germline loops: CDR1 MRHNA, CDR2 SNTAGT. For the CDR3, the DNA is TGTGCCAGCAGCCCCGGGACTAGCGGGAGAGGCCACGAGCAGTACTTC. It yields the protein CASSPGTSGRGHEQYF.

The rearrangement uses TRBV14 and TRBJ1-2, with 9 bases aligning to TRBD1. V lost 4 bases to trimming and J lost 7 bases; unmatched junction nucleotides: 7. The CDR3 sequence is 14 residues long. The germline CDR1 and CDR2 sequences are SGHDN and FVKESK. CDR3 DNA sequence: TGTGCCAGCAGCCCGGGACAGGGTAGAAGTGGCTACACCTTC. Its translation is CASSPGQGRSGYTF.

Written as DNA, the CDR3 is TGTGCCAGCAGCGCGTCCTACGAGCAGTACTTC. Translation: CASSASYEQYF. V usage is TRBV11-2 and J usage is TRBJ2-7, with D unresolved. Trimming took 5 bases from V and 1 from J, leaving 3 bases between them. CDR1 and CDR2 (germline): SGHAT, FQNNGV. The CDR3 runs 11 residues.

J is TRBJ1-1 and V is TRBV6-6; a weak D match, TRBD1 (5 bases). This CDR3 contains 16 residues. CDR1 and CDR2 (germline): MNHNY, SVGAGI (reference sequence). V was shortened by 2 bases and J by 1 base, with 14 bases between the two germline ends. This chain's CDR3 is CASSYDRDSANTEAFF. The CDR3 DNA is TGTGCCAGCAGTTACGACCGCGACAGTGCGAACACTGAAGCTTTCTTT.

The rearrangement joins TRBV9 to TRBJ2-7; a weak D match, TRBD1 (5 bases). CDR1 and CDR2 from the germline V gene are SGDLS and YYNGEE. This CDR3 region has 13 residues. With 0 bases removed from V and 9 bases from J, the gap between germline ends came to 13 bases. The CDR3 DNA reads TGTGCCAGCAGCGTAGCCCCCCAAAGGGGGCAGTACTTC. Translating gives CASSVAPQRGQYF.

The rearrangement links TRBV2 to TRBJ2-6; 11 bases are shared with TRBD1. CDR3 length: 15 residues. CDR1 SNHLY and CDR2 FYNNEI come from the germline V gene. The trim removed 8 bases at V and 4 bases at J, leaving 4 bases unmatched. The CDR3 region is CASGGQGVGANVLTF. The CDR3 region has the DNA TGTGCCAGCGGGGGACAGGGGGTCGGGGCCAACGTCCTGACTTTC. The full variable domain, completed using reference TRBV2 and TRBJ2-6, is EPEVTQTPSHQVTQMGQEVILRCVPISNHLYFYWYRQILGQKVEFLVSFYNNEISEKSEIFDDQFSVERPDGSNFTLKIRSTKLEDSAMYFCASGGQGVGANVLTFGAGSRLTVL.

This clone has only a few counts. The chain has TRBV6-5 and TRBJ1-3; no definite D call. The CDR3 is made up of 15 amino acids. Trimming removed 0 bases at V and 0 bases at J, with 6 bases between. The germline V gene has CDR1 MNHEY and CDR2 SVGAGI. In DNA, the CDR3 is TGTGCCAGCAGTTACTCGTCAGACTCTGGAAACACCATATATTTT. Its protein product is CASSYSSDSGNTIYF.

The gene calls are TRBV7-8 and TRBJ1-3, with TRBD1 identical over 9 bases. The CDR3 is 17 residues long. Germline-derived CDR1 and CDR2 are SGHVS and FQNEAQ. The ends lost 5 bases at V and 4 bases at J; junction bases unmatched: 12. The CDR3 loop reads CASSPNLVTGGGNTIYF. The CDR3, as DNA: TGTGCCAGCAGCCCTAACTTAGTAACAGGGGGCGGAAACACCATATATTTT. Full variable domain (outside the CDR3, taken from reference TRBV7-8 and TRBJ1-3): GAGVSQSPRYKVAKRGQDVALRCDPISGHVSLFWYQQALGQGPEFLTYFQNEAQLDKSGLPSDRFFAERPEGSVSTLKIQRTQQEDSAVYLCASSPNLVTGGGNTIYFGEGSWLTVV.

This chain joins TRBV4-1 and TRBJ2-7, with D possibly TRBD2 on 5 matching bases. Trimming cost V 0 bases and J 5 bases, with 11 bases left between them. Germline V gene data show CDR1 as MGHRA and CDR2 as YSYEKL. The CDR3 sequence is 14 residues long. As DNA, the CDR3 is TGCGCCAGCAGCCAAGATCCACTAGGCCACGAGCAGTACTTC. Its translation: CASSQDPLGHEQYF.

The chain joins TRBV27 to TRBJ1-6, with 7 nucleotides matching TRBD1. The V segment lost 5 bases and the J segment 6 bases; nucleotides outside the gene matches: 7. CDR3 size: 15 residues. CDR1 is MNHEY and CDR2 is SMNVEV in the germline V gene (reference sequence). The CDR3 loop reads CASSLTGRSNSPLHF. The DNA of the CDR3 is TGTGCCAGCAGTCTGACAGGGCGGTCTAATTCACCCCTCCACTTT.

CDR3 in amino acids: CASSSGLERETQYF. Written as DNA, the CDR3 is TGTGCCAGCAGCTCGGGACTTGAGAGAGAGACCCAGTACTTC. The chain uses TRBV7-2 and TRBJ2-5; D possibly corresponds to TRBD2 (6 bases). This CDR3 has 14 amino acids. CDR1 is SGHTA and CDR2 is FQGNSA in the germline V gene. V shed 4 bases and J shed 4 bases, with 13 bases lying between them. Full variable domain (remainder filled in from reference TRBV7-2 and TRBJ2-5): GAGVSQSPSNKVTEKGKDVELRCDPISGHTALYWYRQSLGQGLEFLIYFQGNSAPDKSGLPSDRFSAERTGGSVSTLTIQRTQQEDSAVYLCASSSGLERETQYFGPGTRLLVL.

This chain links TRBV4-2 with TRBJ2-1, with 10 positions matching TRBD1. There are 16 residues in the CDR3. With V trimmed by 1 base and J by 8 bases, 8 bases remained unmatched. Germline V gene lookup returns CDR1 LGHNA and CDR2 YNFKEQ. The CDR3 loop is CASSQGSGTGADEQFF. The DNA of the CDR3 is TGTGCCAGCAGCCAAGGAAGTGGGACAGGGGCAGATGAGCAGTTCTTC.

V is TRBV4-1 and J is TRBJ1-2, with a weak D call TRBD1 (5 bases). The CDR3 covers 13 residues. The V end was cut by 4 bases, the J end by 6 bases, with 12 bases between. Germline loops: CDR1 MGHRA, CDR2 YSYEKL. The CDR3 is CASSRTGGDGYTF. CDR3 sequence (DNA): TGCGCCAGCAGCCGGACGGGAGGGGATGGCTACACCTTC.

V usage is TRBV28 and J usage is TRBJ2-7, with no clear D. V gave up 4 bases and J gave up 1 base, with 11 bases separating them. Germline V gene data show CDR1 as MDHEN and CDR2 as SYDVKM. This CDR3 contains 14 residues. The DNA of the CDR3 is TGTGCCAGCAGTTCCATCCCAACATCCTACGAGCAGTACTTC. This gives the protein CASSSIPTSYEQYF. Full variable domain (rest looked up from reference TRBV28 and TRBJ2-7): DVKVTQSSRYLVKRTGEKVFLECVQDMDHENMFWYRQDPGLGLRLIYFSYDVKMKEKGDIPEGYSVSREKKERFSLILESASTNQTSMYLCASSSIPTSYEQYFGPGTRLTVT.